The entry below gives a single TCR beta chain sequence along with its context. The antigen is undetermined. Primers for the PCR totalled 60 Vbeta and 13 Jbeta. TCRdb keeps only in-frame clones here, not all; method: immunoSEQ multiplex PCR. The sample lists some 170,000 clones, 75% occurring once. These data come from a study of cytomegalovirus exposure and HLA in healthy donors. Points from the study as a whole: A later analysis showed HLA-associated TCR beta chains outstripping equally common others in clonal expansion. In a later analysis, several top co-occurrence clusters appeared linked to parvovirus B19, influenza, CMV and Epstein-Barr virus. A later analysis linked a missense variant in DCLRE1C to the trimming of TCR beta V and J genes.

The CDR3 has 17 residues. V lost 1 base and J 3 bases, leaving 18 bases between the germline ends. Germline V gives CDR1 SNHLY, CDR2 FYNNEI. The chain couples TRBV2 to TRBJ1-1; no reliable D call. This clonotype was sampled from a woman in her forties or fifties in good health and CMV-seropositive. The sequencing sample was made of PBMCs. CDR3 DNA sequence: TGTGCCAGCAGTGAAGGCGAAGCCCTTTGGGCCGACACTGAAGCTTTCTTT. This codes for CASSEGEALWADTEAFF.